This T cell receptor beta chain was observed in a study of OX40 agonist ivuxolimab in advanced cancers. Blood was sampled at baseline, cycle 4 day 1, and cycle 7 day 1. Study conclusions and caveats: Some nonresponders likewise displayed low normalized T-cell clonal expansion.

Generated by immunoSEQ multiplex PCR, the TCRdb table keeps only in-frame clones and is missing some. The sample has approximately 82,000 clones, less than 85% seen once; the top ten hold approximately 0.9%. A remark on this clone: The antigen remains unidentified.

CDR3 length: 16 residues. Germline values: CDR1 GTSNPN, CDR2 SVGIG (reference sequence). Trimming left V 1 base short and J 2 bases short, with 12 bases between. The sample consisted of CD4+ or CD8+ T cells sorted from blood, taken in a trial of the OX40 agonist ivuxolimab. The chain links TRBV30 to TRBJ2-6, with D uncertain. This receptor was obtained from an adult with an advanced solid tumor such as melanoma, head and neck, liver or kidney cancer. This chain's CDR3 is CAWSDPDKTGANVLTF. The CDR3 nucleotides read TGTGCCTGGAGTGACCCAGACAAGACTGGGGCCAACGTCCTGACTTTC.